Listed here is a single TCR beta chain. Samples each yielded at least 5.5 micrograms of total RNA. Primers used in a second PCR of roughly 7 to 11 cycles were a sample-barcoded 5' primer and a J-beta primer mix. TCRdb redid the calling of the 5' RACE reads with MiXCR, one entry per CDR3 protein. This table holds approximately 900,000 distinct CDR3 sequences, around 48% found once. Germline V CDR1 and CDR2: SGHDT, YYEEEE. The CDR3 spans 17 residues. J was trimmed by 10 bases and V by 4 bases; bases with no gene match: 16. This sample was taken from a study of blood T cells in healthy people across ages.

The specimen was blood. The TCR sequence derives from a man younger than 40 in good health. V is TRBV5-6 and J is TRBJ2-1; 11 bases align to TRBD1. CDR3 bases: TGTGCCAGCAGCAACAGCTTAGGACAGGGGGCGCGATGGGAGCAGTTCTTC. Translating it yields CASSNSLGQGARWEQFF.